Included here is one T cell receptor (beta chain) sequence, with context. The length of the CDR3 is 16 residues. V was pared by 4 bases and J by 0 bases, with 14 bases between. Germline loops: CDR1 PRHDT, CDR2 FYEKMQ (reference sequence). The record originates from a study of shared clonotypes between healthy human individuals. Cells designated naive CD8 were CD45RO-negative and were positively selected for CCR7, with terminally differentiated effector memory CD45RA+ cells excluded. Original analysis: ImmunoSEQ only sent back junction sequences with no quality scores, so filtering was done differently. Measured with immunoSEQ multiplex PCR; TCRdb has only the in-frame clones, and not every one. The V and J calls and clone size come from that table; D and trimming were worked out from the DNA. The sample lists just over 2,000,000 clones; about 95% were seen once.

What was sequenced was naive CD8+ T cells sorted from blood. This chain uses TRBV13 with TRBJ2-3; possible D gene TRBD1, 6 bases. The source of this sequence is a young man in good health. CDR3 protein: CASSWPTRGSTDTQYF. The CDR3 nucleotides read TGTGCCAGCAGCTGGCCCACAAGGGGGAGCACAGATACGCAGTATTTT.